Listed here are 16 T cell receptor beta chains from one sample, sequenced in a study of blood T cell repertoires in COVID-19. The repertoire was sequenced with immunoSEQ multiplex PCR; TCRdb's copy has only in-frame clones and lacks some. The sample carries about 90,000 clones, approximately 75% recorded once. The specimen was peripheral blood. The receptors derive from a human donor in a cohort sampled during active COVID-19.

The chain recombines TRBV5-1 with TRBJ2-5; the D gene is possibly TRBD2 (6 bases). V lost 2 bases and J lost 1, with 12 bases in between. CDR1 and CDR2 (germline): SGHRS, YFSETQ. This CDR3 contains 15 residues. The CDR3: CASSFAGTFQETQYF. Here the CDR3 DNA reads TGCGCCAGCAGCTTTGCCGGGACTTTCCAAGAGACCCAGTACTTC. The whole variable domain, remainder taken from reference TRBV5-1 and TRBJ2-5, is KAGVTQTPRYLIKTRGQQVTLSCSPISGHRSVSWYQQTPGQGLQFLFEYFSETQRNKGNFPGRFSGRQFSNSRSEMNVSTLELGDSALYLCASSFAGTFQETQYFGPGTRLLVL.

A single count supports this clone. CDR3 region: CASSPGQANTGELFF. In DNA, the CDR3 is TGTGCCAGCTCACCGGGACAGGCGAACACCGGGGAGCTGTTTTTT. The chain has TRBV18 and TRBJ2-2, with 8 bases that match TRBD1. V lost 3 bases to trimming and J lost 0 bases; unmatched junction nucleotides: 0. In germline, CDR1 is KGHSH, CDR2 LQKENI. The CDR3 extends over 15 amino acids.

This clone occurred a few times. The chain is built from TRBV6-5 and TRBJ1-2, with no clear D. V gave up 2 bases and J gave up 2 bases, with 6 bases separating them. The CDR3 runs to 13 residues. The V gene's germline CDR1 is MNHEY and CDR2 SVGAGI. The CDR3: CASSYDKNYGYTF. The DNA for the CDR3 is TGTGCCAGCAGTTACGACAAAAACTATGGCTACACCTTC.

Only one count was recorded for this clone. The V and J genes are TRBV4-1 and TRBJ2-5, with D possibly being TRBD1 (6 bases). Trimming left V 0 bases short and J 4 bases short, with 21 bases between. The CDR3 is made up of 18 amino acids. Germline CDR1 reads MGHRA; CDR2 reads YSYEKL. In DNA form, the CDR3 reads TGCGCCAGCAGCCAAGATCCATCAGGGGCCACCCGCCGAGAGACCCAGTACTTC. Encoded protein: CASSQDPSGATRRETQYF.

This chain joins TRBV12-3 or TRBV12-4 and TRBJ2-7, with D maybe TRBD2 (5 bases). Trimming removed 4 bases at V and 2 bases at J, with 9 bases between. CDR3 length: 13 residues. The CDR3: CASSSGITYEQYF. The DNA of the CDR3 is TGTGCCAGCAGTTCCGGGATAACCTACGAGCAGTACTTC.

The chain links TRBV27 to TRBJ1-2; 9 bases are shared with TRBD1. Germline V lookup: CDR1 MNHEY, CDR2 SMNVEV (reference sequence). Germline trimming cut 8 bases from V and 8 bases from J; bases unmatched to any gene: 15. The CDR3 runs 15 residues. CDR3: CASGTGHLASVGYTF. In DNA form, the CDR3 reads TGTGCCAGCGGGACAGGGCATCTTGCATCGGTCGGCTACACCTTC.

The chain carries TRBV7-2 and TRBJ2-3, with D hard to call. The CDR3 is made up of 15 amino acids. The germline V gene has CDR1 SGHTA and CDR2 FQGNSA. V dropped 1 base and J dropped 2 bases, with 10 bases sitting between them. The CDR3 DNA reads TGTGCCAGCAGCTTAGGCCTGGGCAACACAGATACGCAGTATTTT. Translated, it gives CASSLGLGNTDTQYF.

This chain joins TRBV10-1 and TRBJ2-1, with D tentatively TRBD2 (6 bases). Germline V lookup: CDR1 WNHNN, CDR2 SYGVQD (reference sequence). The V end lost 7 bases, the J end lost 2 bases, and 12 bases lay between the germline ends. The CDR3 spans 14 residues. The CDR3 sequence is CASTFGGAYNEQFF. The CDR3 region has the DNA TGCGCCAGCACGTTCGGCGGGGCCTACAATGAGCAGTTCTTC.

The chain employs TRBV4-2 and TRBJ2-5; a weak D match, TRBD1 (5 bases). CDR1 is LGHNA, CDR2 YNFKEQ, per germline. The CDR3 length is 15 residues. Between the trimmed V and J ends, which lost 0 bases and 5 bases, there was a span of 13 bases. CDR3 sequence: CASSQDRRGFETQYF. The CDR3 DNA sequence: TGTGCCAGCAGCCAAGATAGAAGGGGATTCGAGACCCAGTACTTC.

The chain couples TRBV18 to TRBJ2-5; 10 bases are shared with TRBD2. The CDR3 extends over 16 amino acids. Trimming took 2 bases from V and 4 from J; bases not matched to a gene: 7. Germline V gene sequence: CDR1 KGHSH, CDR2 LQKENI. The CDR3 DNA follows: TGTGCCAGCTCACCATTCAAGCGGGGGGGCAGAGAGACCCAGTACTTC. Its protein product is CASSPFKRGGRETQYF.

The chain carries TRBV20-1 and TRBJ1-2; D remains unclear. The germline CDR1 and CDR2 sequences are DFQATT and SNEGSKA (reference sequence). Trimming cost V 3 bases and J 0 bases, with 14 bases left between them. This CDR3 contains 15 residues. Written as DNA, the CDR3 is TGCAGTGCTAGTGTTCGCGGGGTTTCTAACTATGGCTACACCTTC. This sequence encodes CSASVRGVSNYGYTF.

This chain uses TRBV6-5 with TRBJ1-2; 8 bases line up with TRBD1. This CDR3 spans 13 amino acids. Germline CDR1 is MNHEY and CDR2 is SVGAGI. V dropped 6 bases and J dropped 4; count of bases not matched to a gene: 4. The CDR3 sequence: CASRGTGGYGYTF. DNA for the CDR3: TGTGCCAGCAGGGGGACAGGCGGCTATGGCTACACCTTC.

The chain combines TRBV4-1 with TRBJ2-7, with D maybe TRBD2 (6 bases). Germline V gene lookup returns CDR1 MGHRA and CDR2 YSYEKL. V was trimmed by 1 base and J by 2 bases, leaving 15 bases between them. There are 16 residues in the CDR3. The CDR3 loop is CASSQVSRRGTYEQYF. CDR3 coding DNA: TGCGCCAGCAGCCAAGTCTCTCGGAGGGGAACCTACGAGCAGTACTTC.

The chain uses TRBV7-8 and TRBJ1-3, with D uncertain. CDR1 and CDR2 from the germline V gene are SGHVS and FQNEAQ. The CDR3 has 15 amino acids. Trimming removed 4 bases at V and 0 bases at J, with 10 bases between. The CDR3 loop is CASSWQVNSGNTIYF. The CDR3 DNA reads TGTGCCAGCAGCTGGCAAGTGAACTCTGGAAACACCATATATTTT.

In DNA, the CDR3 is TGTGCCAGCAGCTTATTGGCAGACAGGTGGGGCACCGGGGAGCTGTTTTTT. It translates to CASSLLADRWGTGELFF. This rearrangement joins TRBV11-2 to TRBJ2-2, with D perhaps matching TRBD1 (6 bases). Germline V CDR1 and CDR2: SGHAT, FQNNGV. The CDR3 sequence is 17 residues long. Trimming removed 2 bases at V and 4 bases at J, with 17 bases between. Full variable domain (rest looked up from reference TRBV11-2 and TRBJ2-2): EAGVAQSPRYKIIEKRQSVAFWCNPISGHATLYWYQQILGQGPKLLIQFQNNGVVDDSQLPKDRFSAERLKGVDSTLKIQPAKLEDSAVYLCASSLLADRWGTGELFFGEGSRLTVL.

This chain joins TRBV7-2 and TRBJ2-2; D is perhaps TRBD1 (5 bases). Deletions cut 5 bases from V and 1 base from J, with 11 bases between. This CDR3 has 15 amino acids. Germline CDR1 SGHTA, CDR2 FQGNSA. The CDR3 DNA is TGTGCCAGCAGCATCAGGGTGCTGAACACCGGGGAGCTGTTTTTT. Its translation: CASSIRVLNTGELFF.